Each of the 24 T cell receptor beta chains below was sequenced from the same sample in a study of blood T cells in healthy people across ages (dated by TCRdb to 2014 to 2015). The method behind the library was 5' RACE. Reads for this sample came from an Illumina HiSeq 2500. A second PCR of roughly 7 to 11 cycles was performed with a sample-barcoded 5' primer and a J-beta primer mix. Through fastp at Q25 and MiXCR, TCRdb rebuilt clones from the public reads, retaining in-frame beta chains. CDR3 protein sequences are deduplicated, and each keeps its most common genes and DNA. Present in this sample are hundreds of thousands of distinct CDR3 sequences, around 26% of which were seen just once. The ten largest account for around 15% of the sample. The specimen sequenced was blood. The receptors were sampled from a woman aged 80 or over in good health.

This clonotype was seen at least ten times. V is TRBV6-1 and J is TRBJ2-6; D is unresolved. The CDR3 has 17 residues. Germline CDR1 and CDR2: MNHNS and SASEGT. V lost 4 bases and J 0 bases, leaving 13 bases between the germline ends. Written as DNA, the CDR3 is TGTGCCAGCAGTGTAGGCACCCTAGGCTCTGGGGCCAACGTCCTGACTTTC. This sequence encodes CASSVGTLGSGANVLTF.

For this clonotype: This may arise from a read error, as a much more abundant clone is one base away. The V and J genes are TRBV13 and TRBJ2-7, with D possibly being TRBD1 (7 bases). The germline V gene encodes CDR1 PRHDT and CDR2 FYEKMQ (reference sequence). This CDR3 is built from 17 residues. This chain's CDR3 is CVSSSQAGQLLAGEQYF. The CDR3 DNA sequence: TGTGTCAGCAGCTCACAGGCGGGACAGCTTCTCGCGGGCGAGCAGTACTTC.

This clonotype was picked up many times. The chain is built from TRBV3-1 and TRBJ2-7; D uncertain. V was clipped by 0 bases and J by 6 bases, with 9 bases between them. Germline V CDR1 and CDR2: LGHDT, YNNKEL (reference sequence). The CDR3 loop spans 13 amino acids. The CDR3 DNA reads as TGTGCCAGCAGCCAAGATCGTACCCTCGAGCAGTACTTC. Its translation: CASSQDRTLEQYF.

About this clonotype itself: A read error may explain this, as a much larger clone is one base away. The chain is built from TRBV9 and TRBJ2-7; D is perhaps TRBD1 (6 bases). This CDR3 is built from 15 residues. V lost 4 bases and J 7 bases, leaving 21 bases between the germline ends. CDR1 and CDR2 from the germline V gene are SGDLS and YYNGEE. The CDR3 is CASSFRYTGYNEQYF. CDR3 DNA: TGTGCCAGCAGCTTCCGTTACACAGGGTACAATGAGCAGTACTTC.

The CDR3 bases are TGTGCCACCAAACAGCAGCGTGGACACAATGAGCAGTACTTC. This codes for CATKQQRGHNEQYF. The rearrangement uses TRBV15 and TRBJ2-5, with D perhaps matching TRBD1 (5 bases). V was trimmed by 7 bases and J by 11 bases, leaving 23 bases between them. Germline-derived CDR1 and CDR2 are LNHNV and YYDKDF (reference sequence). This CDR3 is 14 amino acids long.

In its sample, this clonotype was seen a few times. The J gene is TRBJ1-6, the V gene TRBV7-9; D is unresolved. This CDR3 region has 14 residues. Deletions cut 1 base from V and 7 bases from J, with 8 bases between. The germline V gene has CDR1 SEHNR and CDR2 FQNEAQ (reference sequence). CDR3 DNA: TGTGCCAGCAGCTTAGACCACAGAAATTCACCCCTCCACTTT. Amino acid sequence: CASSLDHRNSPLHF.

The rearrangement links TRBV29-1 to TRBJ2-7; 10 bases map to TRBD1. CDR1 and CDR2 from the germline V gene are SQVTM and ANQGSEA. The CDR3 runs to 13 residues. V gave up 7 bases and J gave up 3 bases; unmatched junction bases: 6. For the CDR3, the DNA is TGCAGCGCTGGGGGACAGGGGTTCTACGAGCAGTACTTC. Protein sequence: CSAGGQGFYEQYF.

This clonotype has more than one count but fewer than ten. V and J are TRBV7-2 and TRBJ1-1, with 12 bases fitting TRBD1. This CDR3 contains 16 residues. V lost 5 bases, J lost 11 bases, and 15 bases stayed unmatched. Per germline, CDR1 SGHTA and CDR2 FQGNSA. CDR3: CASSARAGQGAVRAFF. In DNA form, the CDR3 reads TGTGCCAGCAGCGCACGCGCGGGACAGGGGGCCGTACGGGCTTTCTTT.

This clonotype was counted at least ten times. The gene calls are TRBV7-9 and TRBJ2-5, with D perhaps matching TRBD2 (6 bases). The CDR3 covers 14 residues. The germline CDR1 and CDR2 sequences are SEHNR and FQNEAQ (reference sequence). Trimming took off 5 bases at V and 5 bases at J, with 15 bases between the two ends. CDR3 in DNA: TGTGCCAGCAGCCGCCCCCCACGGGGGGAGACCCAGTACTTC. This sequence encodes CASSRPPRGETQYF.

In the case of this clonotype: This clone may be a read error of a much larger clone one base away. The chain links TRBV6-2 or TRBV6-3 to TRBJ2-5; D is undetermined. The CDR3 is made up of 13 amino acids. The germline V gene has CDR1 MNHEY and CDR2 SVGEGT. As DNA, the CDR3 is TGTGCCGGCAGTTACCAAAATCAAGAGACCCAGTACTTC. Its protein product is CAGSYQNQETQYF.

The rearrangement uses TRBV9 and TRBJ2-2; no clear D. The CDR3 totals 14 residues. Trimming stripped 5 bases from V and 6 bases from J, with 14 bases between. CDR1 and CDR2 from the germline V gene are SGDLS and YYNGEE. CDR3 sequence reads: CASSAGEHAGELFF. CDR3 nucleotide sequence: TGTGCCAGCAGTGCAGGTGAACACGCCGGGGAGCTGTTTTTT.

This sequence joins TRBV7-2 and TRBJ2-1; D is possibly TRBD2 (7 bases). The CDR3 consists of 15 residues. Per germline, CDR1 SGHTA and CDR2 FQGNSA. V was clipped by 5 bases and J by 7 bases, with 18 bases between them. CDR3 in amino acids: CASSRRGGLQNEQFF. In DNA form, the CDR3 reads TGTGCCAGCAGCCGAAGGGGGGGACTTCAAAATGAGCAGTTCTTC.

The CDR3, as DNA: TGTGCCAGCAGCGCCCAGGGGCGGGATTCACCCCTCCACTTT. Protein: CASSAQGRDSPLHF. This rearrangement joins TRBV3-1 to TRBJ1-6; D is possibly TRBD1 (6 bases). Germline V gene data show CDR1 as LGHDT and CDR2 as YNNKEL (reference sequence). The CDR3 length is 14 residues. Trimming pared 5 bases from V and 8 bases from J, leaving 13 bases between. The entire variable domain, with the rest obtained from reference TRBV3-1 and TRBJ1-6, is as follows: DTAVSQTPKYLVTQMGNDKSIKCEQNLGHDTMYWYKQDSKKFLKIMFSYNNKELIINETVPNRFSPKSPDKAHLNLHINSLELGDSAVYFCASSAQGRDSPLHFGNGTRLTVT.

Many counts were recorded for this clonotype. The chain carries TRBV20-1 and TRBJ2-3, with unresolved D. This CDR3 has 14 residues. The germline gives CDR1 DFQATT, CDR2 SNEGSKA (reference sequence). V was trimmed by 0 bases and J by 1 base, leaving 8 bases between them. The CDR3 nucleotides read TGCAGTGCTAGAGATCTCCCCCGCACAGATACGCAGTATTTT. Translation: CSARDLPRTDTQYF.

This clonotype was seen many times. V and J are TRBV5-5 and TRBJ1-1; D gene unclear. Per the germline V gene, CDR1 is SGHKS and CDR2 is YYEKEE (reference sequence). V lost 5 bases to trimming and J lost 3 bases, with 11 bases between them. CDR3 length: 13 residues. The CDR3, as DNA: TGTGCCAGCAGGCGAAAGGGAGACACTGAAGCTTTCTTT. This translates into CASRRKGDTEAFF. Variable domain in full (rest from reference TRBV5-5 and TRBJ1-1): DAGVTQSPTHLIKTRGQQVTLRCSPISGHKSVSWYQQVLGQGPQFIFQYYEKEERGRGNFPDRFSARQFPNYSSELNVNALLLGDSALYLCASRRKGDTEAFFGQGTRLTVV.

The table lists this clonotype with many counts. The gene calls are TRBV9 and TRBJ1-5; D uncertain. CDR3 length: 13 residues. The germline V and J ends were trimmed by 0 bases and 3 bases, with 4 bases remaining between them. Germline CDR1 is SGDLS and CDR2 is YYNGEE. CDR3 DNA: TGTGCCAGCAGCGTAGACCCCAATCAGCCCCAGCATTTT. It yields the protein CASSVDPNQPQHF.

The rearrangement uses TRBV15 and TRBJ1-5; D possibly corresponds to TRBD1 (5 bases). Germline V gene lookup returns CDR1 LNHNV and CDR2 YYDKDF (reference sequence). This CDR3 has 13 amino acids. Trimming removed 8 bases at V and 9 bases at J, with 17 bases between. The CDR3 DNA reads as TGTGCCACCCGGACCGAGCCTGGGGGGCCCCAGCATTTT. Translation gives CATRTEPGGPQHF.

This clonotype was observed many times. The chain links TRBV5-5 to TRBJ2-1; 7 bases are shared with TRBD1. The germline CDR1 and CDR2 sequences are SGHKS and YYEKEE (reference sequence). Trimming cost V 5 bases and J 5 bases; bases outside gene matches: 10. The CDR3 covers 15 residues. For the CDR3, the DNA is TGTGCCAGCAGTTCGACAGGGAACTACAACAATGAGCAGTTCTTC. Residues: CASSSTGNYNNEQFF. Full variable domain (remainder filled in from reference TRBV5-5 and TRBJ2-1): DAGVTQSPTHLIKTRGQQVTLRCSPISGHKSVSWYQQVLGQGPQFIFQYYEKEERGRGNFPDRFSARQFPNYSSELNVNALLLGDSALYLCASSSTGNYNNEQFFGPGTRLTVL.

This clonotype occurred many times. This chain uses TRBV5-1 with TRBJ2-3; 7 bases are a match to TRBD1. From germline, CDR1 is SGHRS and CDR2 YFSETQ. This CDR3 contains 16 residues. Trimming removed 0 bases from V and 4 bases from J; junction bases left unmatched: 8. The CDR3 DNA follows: TGCGCCAGCAGCTTGGACCTGACAGGGCTCCCAGATACGCAGTATTTT. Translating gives CASSLDLTGLPDTQYF.

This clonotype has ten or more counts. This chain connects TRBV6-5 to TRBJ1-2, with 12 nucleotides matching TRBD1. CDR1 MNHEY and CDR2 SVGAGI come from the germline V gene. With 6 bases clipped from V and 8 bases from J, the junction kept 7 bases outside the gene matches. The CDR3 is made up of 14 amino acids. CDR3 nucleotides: TGTGCCAGCAGGGGACAGGGGGCAAGGGAAGGCTACACCTTC. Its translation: CASRGQGAREGYTF.

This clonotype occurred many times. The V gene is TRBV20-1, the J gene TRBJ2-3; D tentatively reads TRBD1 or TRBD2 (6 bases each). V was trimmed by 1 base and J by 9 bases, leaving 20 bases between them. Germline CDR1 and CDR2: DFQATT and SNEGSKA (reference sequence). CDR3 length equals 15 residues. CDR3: CSARVAGRQGGTQYF. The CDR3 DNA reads TGCAGTGCTAGAGTTGCGGGGCGTCAAGGGGGAACGCAGTATTTT.

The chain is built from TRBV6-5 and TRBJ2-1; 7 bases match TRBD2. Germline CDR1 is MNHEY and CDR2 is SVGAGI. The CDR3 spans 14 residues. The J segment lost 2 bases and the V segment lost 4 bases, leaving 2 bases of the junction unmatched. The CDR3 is CASSFGLAYNEQFF. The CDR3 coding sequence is TGTGCCAGCAGTTTCGGACTAGCCTACAATGAGCAGTTCTTC.

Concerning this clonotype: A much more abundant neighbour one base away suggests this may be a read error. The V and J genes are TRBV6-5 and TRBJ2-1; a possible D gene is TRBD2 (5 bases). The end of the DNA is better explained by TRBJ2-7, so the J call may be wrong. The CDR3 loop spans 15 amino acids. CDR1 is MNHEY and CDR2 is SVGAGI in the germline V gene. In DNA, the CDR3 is TGTGCCAGCAGTTACACGGGGTCCTCCTACAATGAGCAGTACTTC. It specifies CASSYTGSSYNEQYF.

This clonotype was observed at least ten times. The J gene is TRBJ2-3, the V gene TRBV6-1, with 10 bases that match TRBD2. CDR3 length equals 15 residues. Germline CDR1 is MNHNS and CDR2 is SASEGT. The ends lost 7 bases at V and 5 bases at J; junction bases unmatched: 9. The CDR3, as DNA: TGTGCCAGCACCATTACTAGCGGGGCGGGAGATACGCAGTATTTT. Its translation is CASTITSGAGDTQYF.